This T cell receptor beta chain was recovered during a study of post-analysis software for immune sequencing data. For the study at large: Some patients lacked subtype; others had relapsing-remitting, secondary progressive or progressive-relapsing disease. Study results and caveats: Controls showed significantly higher normalized Chao1 diversity than did multiple sclerosis patients. By F measure, samples from a shared preparation batch strongly co-clustered. Included in a set of roughly five TRBV segments more frequent in patients than controls were TRBV5-6, TRBV5-1 and TRBV20-1.

Unique-molecular-identifier-tagged TCR beta cDNA libraries were used. cDNA molecules numbering around 500,000 came from about 0.94 to 9.7 million T cells. Via MiXCR, TCRdb re-called the PCR reads, giving one row per CDR3 protein. The data show hundreds of thousands of distinct CDR3 sequences, with approximately 60% seen just once and about 11% held by the top ten. The CDR3 totals 14 residues. The V gene lost 1 base and the J gene lost 5 bases, with 11 bases spanning the gap. The V gene's germline CDR1 is SGHTA and CDR2 FQGNSA. This clonotype was seen only a few times. Its antigen is undetermined. This TCR was recovered from a girl aged 2-15 years with multiple sclerosis. The chain employs TRBV7-2 and TRBJ2-5; no clear D. The sequenced sample was blood. CDR3 region: CASSLDSAWETQYF. DNA for the CDR3: TGTGCCAGCAGCTTAGATTCAGCTTGGGAGACCCAGTACTTC.